The 18 T cell receptor beta chains listed next were all sequenced from one sample in a study of identical twins. TCRdb reprocessed the 5' RACE reads with MiXCR, giving one entry per CDR3 protein. This sample has about 690,000 distinct CDR3 sequences; approximately 21% occur once, and the top ten carry more than 4%. This same sample was also part of a study on T cells expressing NK-cell markers.

The specimen sequenced was PBMCs. The receptor set was obtained from a woman younger than 30 in good health.

This clonotype was seen ten or more times. The chain combines TRBV7-6 with TRBJ2-3; no firm D call. From germline, CDR1 is SGHVS and CDR2 FNYEAQ. Trimming pared 2 bases from V and 5 bases from J, leaving 8 bases between. The CDR3 contains 13 residues. DNA for the CDR3: TGTGCCAGCAGCTTACAACTCAGAGATACGCAGTATTTT. Translating gives CASSLQLRDTQYF. The variable domain in full, with the rest retrieved from reference TRBV7-6 and TRBJ2-3, is GAGVSQSPRYKVTKRGQDVALRCDPISGHVSLYWYRQALGQGPEFLTYFNYEAQQDKSGLPNDRFSAERPEGSISTLTIQRTEQRDSAMYRCASSLQLRDTQYFGPGTRLTVL.

A note on this clonotype: This could be a read error, since a much larger clone is one nucleotide away. The chain uses TRBV7-2 and TRBJ2-3, with TRBD2 as a possible D gene (6 bases). V was shortened by 1 base and J by 2 bases, with 10 bases between the two germline ends. The CDR3 sequence is 15 residues long. Per the germline V gene, CDR1 is SGHTA and CDR2 is FQGNSA. In nucleotides, the CDR3 is TGTGCCAGCAGCTTAGTACGGGAGAACACAGATACGCAGTATTTT. As protein: CASSLVRENTDTQYF. The complete variable domain, with remaining parts taken from reference TRBV7-2 and TRBJ2-3, reads GAGVSQSPSNKVTEKGKDVELRCDPISGHTALYWYRQSLGQGLEFLIYFQGNSAPDKSGLPSDRFSAERTGGSVSTLTIQRTQQEDSAVYLCASSLVRENTDTQYFGPGTRLTVL.

This clonotype was seen repeatedly, ten times or more. The V and J genes are TRBV12-3 or TRBV12-4 and TRBJ2-1, with 7 bases lining up with TRBD1. The CDR3 has 13 amino acids. The ends lost 5 bases at V and 6 bases at J; junction bases unmatched: 4. In DNA form, the CDR3 reads TGTGCCAGCAGTGCACAGGGGTTCAATGAGCAGTTCTTC. This codes for CASSAQGFNEQFF.

There are a few counts of this clonotype. The J gene is TRBJ2-1, the V gene TRBV5-1, with 7 bases matching TRBD1. CDR1 and CDR2 from the germline V gene are SGHRS and YFSETQ. CDR3 length: 15 residues. Trimming cost V 3 bases and J 7 bases; bases outside gene matches: 10. The CDR3 DNA is TGCGCCAGCAGCTCGTGGACAGGAAGAGAAAATGAGCAGTTCTTC. Residues: CASSSWTGRENEQFF. Combining the CDR3 with reference TRBV5-1 and TRBJ2-1 gives the whole variable domain KAGVTQTPRYLIKTRGQQVTLSCSPISGHRSVSWYQQTPGQGLQFLFEYFSETQRNKGNFPGRFSGRQFSNSRSEMNVSTLELGDSALYLCASSSWTGRENEQFFGPGTRLTVL.

The sample holds a few counts of this clonotype. The chain joins TRBV12-3 or TRBV12-4 to TRBJ1-2; 8 nucleotides match TRBD1. Losses at the gene ends were 4 bases for V and 4 bases for J; bases not matched to a gene: 8. This CDR3 comprises 15 residues. The CDR3 here is CASSSRDRSPYGYTF. The CDR3 DNA follows: TGTGCCAGCAGTTCCCGGGACAGGAGCCCCTATGGCTACACCTTC.

This clonotype was counted only a few times. This sequence joins TRBV20-1 and TRBJ2-7; D may be TRBD1 (6 bases). Looked up from germline, CDR1 is DFQATT and CDR2 is SNEGSKA (reference sequence). There are 14 residues in the CDR3. Trimming took 5 bases from V and 5 from J, leaving 19 bases between them. CDR3 protein: CSAEMGQGLNEQYF. The CDR3 DNA is TGCAGTGCTGAGATGGGCCAGGGGTTGAACGAGCAGTACTTC.

A few counts support this clonotype. The chain has TRBV29-1 and TRBJ2-5; tentative D call: TRBD1 (5 bases). This CDR3 is built from 12 residues. V was cut by 7 bases and J by 1 base, with 10 bases left in between. Germline V gives CDR1 SQVTM, CDR2 ANQGSEA. CDR3 residues: CSGQNIQETQYF. The CDR3 bases are TGCAGCGGACAGAATATCCAAGAGACCCAGTACTTC.

This clonotype occurred many times. This rearrangement joins TRBV7-9 to TRBJ1-5; D call uncertain. Trimming shortened V by 2 bases and J by 4 bases, and 6 bases separated the two germline ends. Per germline, CDR1 SEHNR and CDR2 FQNEAQ (reference sequence). The CDR3 sequence is 13 residues long. The CDR3, as DNA: TGTGCCAGCAGCTTAAGGTGGAATCAGCCCCAGCATTTT. It specifies CASSLRWNQPQHF.

This clonotype was observed a handful of times. CDR3 sequence: CASSQDPSGHEQFF. The CDR3 bases are TGTGCCAGCAGCCAAGATCCGTCGGGGCATGAGCAGTTCTTC. The V gene is TRBV14, the J gene TRBJ2-1; D is tentatively TRBD1 or TRBD2 (5 bases each). Germline-derived CDR1 and CDR2 are SGHDN and FVKESK. V was trimmed by 0 bases and J by 8 bases, leaving 11 bases between them. CDR3 length equals 14 residues.

This clonotype was picked up a small number of times. V is TRBV9 and J is TRBJ2-1, with D unclear. CDR1 is SGDLS, CDR2 YYNGEE, per germline. Trimming took 4 bases from V and 4 from J, leaving 18 bases between them. This CDR3 is built from 16 residues. CDR3 sequence: CASSPGWAIRYNEQFF. CDR3 coding DNA: TGTGCCAGCAGCCCCGGGTGGGCTATACGGTACAATGAGCAGTTCTTC.

This chain links TRBV18 with TRBJ2-2, with D uncertain. Germline V gene sequence: CDR1 KGHSH, CDR2 LQKENI. The CDR3 length is 13 residues. Trimming removed 0 bases at V and 4 bases at J, with 3 bases between. CDR3 residues: CASSPPITGELFF. The CDR3 DNA reads as TGTGCCAGCTCACCACCTATCACCGGGGAGCTGTTTTTT.

As to this clonotype: A much larger clone lies one base from this, so it may be a read error. The chain employs TRBV11-2 and TRBJ2-2, with D unclear. V shed 7 bases and J shed 6 bases, with 6 bases lying between them. The CDR3 covers 11 residues. Per the germline V gene, CDR1 is SGHAT and CDR2 is FQNNGV. CDR3 sequence: CASTRPGELFF. The CDR3 nucleotides are TGTGCCAGCACCAGGCCCGGGGAGCTGTTTTTT.

This clonotype occurred a few times. The J gene is TRBJ2-7, the V gene TRBV7-2; 7 nucleotides line up with TRBD2. The V and J ends lost 2 bases and 0 bases, in that order; junction bases with no gene match: 7. The CDR3 sequence is 16 residues long. CDR1 is SGHTA and CDR2 is FQGNSA in the germline V gene. The CDR3 protein is CASSLYAGVSSYEQYF. The CDR3 nucleotides read TGTGCCAGCAGCTTATATGCGGGAGTTTCCTCCTACGAGCAGTACTTC.

The count of this clonotype is one. The rearrangement joins TRBV12-3 or TRBV12-4 to TRBJ2-3; 11 nucleotides align to TRBD1. With V trimmed by 6 bases and J by 5 bases, 7 bases remained unmatched. This CDR3 is 15 amino acids long. The DNA of the CDR3 is TGTGCCAGCAGCCAGCGGACAGGGGGCATAGATACGCAGTATTTT. Its translation is CASSQRTGGIDTQYF.

This clonotype has a count of ten or more. This chain links TRBV10-1 with TRBJ1-1, with 9 bases fitting TRBD1. This CDR3 has 15 amino acids. Germline CDR1 WNHNN, CDR2 SYGVQD (reference sequence). The trim removed 5 bases at V and 2 bases at J, leaving 6 bases unmatched. The CDR3 coding sequence is TGCGCCAGCAGTCCACGACAGGGGGGCAACACTGAAGCTTTCTTT. Translating gives CASSPRQGGNTEAFF.

This clonotype was observed many times. The chain employs TRBV20-1 and TRBJ2-3; no clear D. This CDR3 is built from 10 residues. Germline V gene lookup returns CDR1 DFQATT and CDR2 SNEGSKA (reference sequence). Trimming shortened V by 3 bases and J by 2 bases, and 0 bases separated the two germline ends. CDR3 in amino acids: CSASTDTQYF. As DNA, the CDR3 is TGCAGTGCTAGCACAGATACGCAGTATTTT.

J is TRBJ2-1 and V is TRBV6-2 or TRBV6-3; unclear D gene. The germline CDR1 and CDR2 sequences are MNHEY and SVGEGT. There are 15 residues in the CDR3. V lost 1 base to trimming and J lost 3 bases, with 10 bases between them. CDR3 amino acids: CASSYLGILYNEQFF. The CDR3, as DNA: TGTGCCAGCAGTTACTTAGGGATCCTCTACAATGAGCAGTTCTTC.

This clonotype was recorded many times. The rearrangement uses TRBV15 and TRBJ2-3; D may be TRBD1 (6 bases). V lost 0 bases and J lost 6, with 16 bases in between. This CDR3 is built from 16 residues. Germline CDR1 and CDR2: LNHNV and YYDKDF (reference sequence). The CDR3 nucleotides read TGTGCCACCAGCAGAGATGCCAGGGGATTGGCGGATACGCAGTATTTT. Its protein is CATSRDARGLADTQYF. The whole variable domain, remainder taken from reference TRBV15 and TRBJ2-3, is DAMVIQNPRYQVTQFGKPVTLSCSQTLNHNVMYWYQQKSSQAPKLLFHYYDKDFNNEADTPDNFQSRRPNTSFCFLDIRSPGLGDTAMYLCATSRDARGLADTQYFGPGTRLTVL.